The 16 T cell receptor beta chains reported below all come from one sample, sequenced in a study of Ad26.COV2.S vaccination and SARS-CoV-2 variants. Method: immunoSEQ multiplex PCR; TCRdb's copy keeps in-frame clones and lacks some. Of some 180,000 clones detected, approximately 90% appear once; the ten largest clones hold about 5.5%. This sample comprised peripheral blood, obtained after recovery from COVID-19. The receptors were gathered from a human donor who had recovered from COVID-19.

The V and J genes are TRBV30 and TRBJ2-1; D possibly corresponds to TRBD2 (6 bases). The V end lost 0 bases, the J end lost 5 bases, and 17 bases lay between the germline ends. CDR1 and CDR2 (germline): GTSNPN, SVGIG (reference sequence). The CDR3 loop spans 16 amino acids. CDR3 in DNA: TGTGCCTGGAGTGTCCTGGGGCTAGCGATGGACAATGAGCAGTTCTTC. It codes for CAWSVLGLAMDNEQFF.

This chain joins TRBV7-9 and TRBJ1-2; 10 nucleotides align to TRBD1. V dropped 5 bases and J dropped 4; count of bases not matched to a gene: 4. This CDR3 region has 14 residues. The germline V gene has CDR1 SEHNR and CDR2 FQNEAQ (reference sequence). CDR3: CASSTTGGSYGYTF. CDR3 DNA sequence: TGTGCCAGCAGCACGACAGGGGGCAGCTATGGCTACACCTTC.

For the CDR3, the DNA is TGTGCCAGCAGTTTGAAATGGAATTCCTACGAGCAGTACTTC. Protein product: CASSLKWNSYEQYF. This chain connects TRBV27 to TRBJ2-7, with no clear D. The length of the CDR3 is 14 residues. Trimming took 3 bases from V and 1 from J, leaving 10 bases between them. Germline values: CDR1 MNHEY, CDR2 SMNVEV (reference sequence).

This chain uses TRBV7-2 with TRBJ2-5; 8 bases agree with TRBD1. The CDR3 contains 14 residues. Per the germline V gene, CDR1 is SGHTA and CDR2 is FQGNSA. With V trimmed by 2 bases and J by 7 bases, 6 bases remained unmatched. The DNA of the CDR3 is TGTGCCAGCAGCTTATCCCAGGGGGCAGGGACCCAGTACTTC. It yields the protein CASSLSQGAGTQYF.

This chain joins TRBV19 and TRBJ2-7; D may be TRBD2 (5 bases). This CDR3 comprises 15 residues. The germline V gene encodes CDR1 LNHDA and CDR2 SQIVND (reference sequence). The V end was cut by 5 bases, the J end by 0 bases, with 14 bases between. The CDR3 protein is CASSPDSFNSYEQYF. CDR3 DNA: TGTGCCAGTAGTCCGGACTCCTTTAACTCCTACGAGCAGTACTTC.

The rearrangement uses TRBV27 and TRBJ2-1, with 7 bases aligning to TRBD2. With 6 bases clipped from V and 4 bases from J, the junction kept 9 bases outside the gene matches. CDR1 and CDR2 from the germline V gene are MNHEY and SMNVEV (reference sequence). The CDR3 contains 15 residues. The DNA for the CDR3 is TGTGCCAGCAGCCCCCTAGCTAGCGGTTACAATGAGCAGTTCTTC. It yields the protein CASSPLASGYNEQFF.

J is TRBJ2-1 and V is TRBV6-5; weak D call: TRBD1 (6 bases). Trimming pared 2 bases from V and 0 bases from J, leaving 11 bases between. CDR3 size: 16 residues. The germline gives CDR1 MNHEY, CDR2 SVGAGI. The CDR3: CASSYAGQSSYNEQFF. The CDR3, as DNA: TGTGCCAGCAGTTACGCCGGACAGAGCTCCTACAATGAGCAGTTCTTC.

This clone has just a few counts. The V call is TRBV2, the J call TRBJ1-1; TRBD1 might be the D (6 bases). The germline V and J ends were trimmed by 6 bases and 6 bases, with 14 bases remaining between them. Germline V gene lookup returns CDR1 SNHLY and CDR2 FYNNEI. The CDR3 spans 13 residues. The CDR3 spells CASREQGEAEAFF. In DNA form, the CDR3 reads TGTGCCAGCAGAGAACAGGGTGAAGCTGAAGCTTTCTTT.

This chain joins TRBV2 and TRBJ1-3, with a tentative D call TRBD1 (5 bases). With 3 bases removed from V and 8 bases from J, the gap between germline ends came to 20 bases. Germline loops: CDR1 SNHLY, CDR2 FYNNEI. There are 16 residues in the CDR3. The CDR3 nucleotides are TGTGCCAGCAGTGAGAGGTCAGGGCGTGTGGGGTACACCATATATTTT. It translates to CASSERSGRVGYTIYF.

The chain joins TRBV7-2 to TRBJ1-5; D might be TRBD1 (5 bases). Germline CDR1 SGHTA, CDR2 FQGNSA. CDR3 length: 13 residues. The ends were cut back, 1 base at V and 6 bases at J, with 7 bases in the middle. The CDR3 nucleotides read TGTGCCAGCAGCTTAGGACAGCTTCAGCCCCAGCATTTT. This sequence encodes CASSLGQLQPQHF. The complete variable domain, with remaining parts taken from reference TRBV7-2 and TRBJ1-5, reads GAGVSQSPSNKVTEKGKDVELRCDPISGHTALYWYRQSLGQGLEFLIYFQGNSAPDKSGLPSDRFSAERTGGSVSTLTIQRTQQEDSAVYLCASSLGQLQPQHFGDGTRLSIL.

The chain combines TRBV11-2 with TRBJ1-6, with TRBD1 matching over 11 bases. Germline CDR1 reads SGHAT; CDR2 reads FQNNGV. The CDR3 is 15 residues long. V was clipped by 5 bases and J by 9 bases; unmatched bases: 6. The chain's CDR3 is CASSLGQGGVSPLHF. The CDR3 region has the DNA TGTGCCAGCAGCCTGGGACAGGGGGGTGTTTCACCCCTCCACTTT.

The chain recombines TRBV2 with TRBJ2-5, with TRBD1 matching over 12 bases. There are 14 residues in the CDR3. V was clipped by 6 bases and J by 5 bases; unmatched bases: 4. CDR1 and CDR2 (germline): SNHLY, FYNNEI. The CDR3: CASSGTGGAETQYF. In DNA form, the CDR3 reads TGTGCCAGCAGCGGGACAGGGGGCGCGGAGACCCAGTACTTC.

On this clone itself: Different DNA sequences within this sample yield the same CDR3. The genes are TRBV18 and TRBJ1-6; possible D gene TRBD1, 5 bases. V dropped 1 base and J dropped 6 bases, with 7 bases sitting between them. The CDR3 totals 14 residues. CDR1 is KGHSH, CDR2 LQKENI, per germline. The CDR3 sequence is CASSPRGGNSPLHF. DNA of the CDR3: TGTGCCAGCTCACCACGGGGCGGTAATTCACCCCTCCACTTT.

This chain uses TRBV5-1 with TRBJ1-2, with a possible D match to TRBD1 (6 bases). CDR3 length: 13 residues. V lost 5 bases, J lost 8 bases, and 16 bases lay in between. Germline V gives CDR1 SGHRS, CDR2 YFSETQ. The CDR3 loop is CASREQGPEGYTF. DNA for the CDR3: TGCGCCAGCAGGGAACAGGGCCCTGAAGGCTACACCTTC.

The chain joins TRBV19 to TRBJ1-6, with a weak D call TRBD1 (5 bases). This CDR3 contains 14 residues. The germline CDR1 and CDR2 sequences are LNHDA and SQIVND (reference sequence). V gave up 6 bases and J gave up 8 bases, with 14 bases separating them. CDR3 residues: CASSGGGEYSPLHF. Here the CDR3 DNA reads TGTGCCAGTAGCGGGGGTGGGGAATATTCACCCCTCCACTTT.

The V call is TRBV6-6, the J call TRBJ1-2, with D hard to call. The CDR3 is made up of 14 amino acids. V was cut by 0 bases and J by 4 bases, with 9 bases left in between. CDR1 is MNHNY and CDR2 is SVGAGI in the germline V gene (reference sequence). CDR3 sequence reads: CASSYSRGSYGYTF. The DNA for the CDR3 is TGTGCCAGCAGTTACTCCCGGGGTTCCTATGGCTACACCTTC.